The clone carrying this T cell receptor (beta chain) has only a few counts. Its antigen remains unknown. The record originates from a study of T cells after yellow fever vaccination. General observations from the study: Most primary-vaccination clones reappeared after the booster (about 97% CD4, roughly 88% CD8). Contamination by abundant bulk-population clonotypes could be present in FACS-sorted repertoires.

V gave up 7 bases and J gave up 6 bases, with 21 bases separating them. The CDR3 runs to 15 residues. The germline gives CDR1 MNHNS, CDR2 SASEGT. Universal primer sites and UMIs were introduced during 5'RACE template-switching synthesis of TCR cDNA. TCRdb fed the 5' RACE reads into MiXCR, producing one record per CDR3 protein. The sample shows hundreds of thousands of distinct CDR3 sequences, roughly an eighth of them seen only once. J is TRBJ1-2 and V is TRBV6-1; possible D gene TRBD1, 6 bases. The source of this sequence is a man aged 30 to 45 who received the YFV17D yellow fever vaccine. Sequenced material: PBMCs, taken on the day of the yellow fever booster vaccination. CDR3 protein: CASTSFSEGGDGYTF. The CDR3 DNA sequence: TGTGCCAGCACCTCATTTTCAGAGGGGGGGGATGGCTACACCTTC.